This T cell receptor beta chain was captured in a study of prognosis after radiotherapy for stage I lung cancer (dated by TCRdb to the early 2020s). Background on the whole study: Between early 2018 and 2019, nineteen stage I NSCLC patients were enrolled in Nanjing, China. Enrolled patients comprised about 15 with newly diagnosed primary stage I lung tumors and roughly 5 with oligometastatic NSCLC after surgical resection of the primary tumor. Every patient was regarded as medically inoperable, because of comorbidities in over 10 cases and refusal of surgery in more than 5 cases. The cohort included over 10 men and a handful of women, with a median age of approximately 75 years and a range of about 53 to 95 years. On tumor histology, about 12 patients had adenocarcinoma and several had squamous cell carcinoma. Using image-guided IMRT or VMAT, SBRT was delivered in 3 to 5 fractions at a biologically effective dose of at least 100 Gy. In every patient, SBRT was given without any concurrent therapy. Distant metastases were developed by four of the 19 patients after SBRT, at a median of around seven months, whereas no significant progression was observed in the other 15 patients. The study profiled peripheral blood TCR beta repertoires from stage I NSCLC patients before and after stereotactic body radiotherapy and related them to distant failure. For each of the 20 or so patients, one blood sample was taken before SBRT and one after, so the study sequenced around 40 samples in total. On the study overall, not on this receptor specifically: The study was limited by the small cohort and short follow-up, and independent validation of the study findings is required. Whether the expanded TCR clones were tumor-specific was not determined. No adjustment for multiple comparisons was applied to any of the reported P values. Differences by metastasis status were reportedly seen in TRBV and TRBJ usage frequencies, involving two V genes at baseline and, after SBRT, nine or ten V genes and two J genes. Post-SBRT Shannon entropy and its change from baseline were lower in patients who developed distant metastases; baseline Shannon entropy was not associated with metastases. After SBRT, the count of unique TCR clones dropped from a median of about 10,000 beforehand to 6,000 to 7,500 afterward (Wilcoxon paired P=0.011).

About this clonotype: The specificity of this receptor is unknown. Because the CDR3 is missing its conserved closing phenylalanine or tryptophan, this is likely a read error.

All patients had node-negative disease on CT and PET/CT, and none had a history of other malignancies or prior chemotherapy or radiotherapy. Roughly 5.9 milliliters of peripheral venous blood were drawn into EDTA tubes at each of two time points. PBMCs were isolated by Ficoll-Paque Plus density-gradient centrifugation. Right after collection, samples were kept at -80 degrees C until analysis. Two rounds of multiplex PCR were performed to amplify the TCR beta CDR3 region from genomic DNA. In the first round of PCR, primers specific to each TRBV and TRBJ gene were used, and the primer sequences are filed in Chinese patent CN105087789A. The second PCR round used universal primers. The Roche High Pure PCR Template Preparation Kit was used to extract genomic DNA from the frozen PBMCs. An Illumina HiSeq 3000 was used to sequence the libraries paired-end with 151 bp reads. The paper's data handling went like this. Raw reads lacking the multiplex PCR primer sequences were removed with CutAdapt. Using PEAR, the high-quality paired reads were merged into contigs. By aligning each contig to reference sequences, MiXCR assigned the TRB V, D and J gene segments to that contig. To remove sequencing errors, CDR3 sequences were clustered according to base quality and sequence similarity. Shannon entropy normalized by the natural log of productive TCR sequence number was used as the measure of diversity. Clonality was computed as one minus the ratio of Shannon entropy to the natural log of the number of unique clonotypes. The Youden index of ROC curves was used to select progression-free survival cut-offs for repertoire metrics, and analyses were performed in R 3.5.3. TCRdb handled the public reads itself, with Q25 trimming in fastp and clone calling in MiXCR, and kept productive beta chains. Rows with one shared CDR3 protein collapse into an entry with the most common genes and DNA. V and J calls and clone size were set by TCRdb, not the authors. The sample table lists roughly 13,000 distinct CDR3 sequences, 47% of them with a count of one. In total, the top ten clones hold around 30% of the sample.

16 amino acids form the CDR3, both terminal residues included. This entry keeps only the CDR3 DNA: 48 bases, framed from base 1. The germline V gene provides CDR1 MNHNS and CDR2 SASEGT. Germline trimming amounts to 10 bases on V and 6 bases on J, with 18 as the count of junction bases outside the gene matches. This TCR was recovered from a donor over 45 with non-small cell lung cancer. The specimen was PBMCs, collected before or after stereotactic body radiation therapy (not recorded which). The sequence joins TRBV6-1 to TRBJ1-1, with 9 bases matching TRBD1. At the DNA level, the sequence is TGTGCCAACGCGGTTGGGACAGGGTATATTAGCGCTGAAGCTTTCCTT. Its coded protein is CANAVGTGYISAEAFL.